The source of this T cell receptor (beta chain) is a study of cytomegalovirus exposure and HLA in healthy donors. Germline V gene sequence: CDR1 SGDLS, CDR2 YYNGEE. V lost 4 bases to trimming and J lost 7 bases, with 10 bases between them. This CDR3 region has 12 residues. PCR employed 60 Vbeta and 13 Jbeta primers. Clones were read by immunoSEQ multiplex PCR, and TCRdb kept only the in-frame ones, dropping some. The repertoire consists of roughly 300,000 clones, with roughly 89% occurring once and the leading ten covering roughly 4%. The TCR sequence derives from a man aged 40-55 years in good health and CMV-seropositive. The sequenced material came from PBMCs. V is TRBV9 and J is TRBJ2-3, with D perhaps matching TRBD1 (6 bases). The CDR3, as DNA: TGTGCCAGCAGCCACAGGGAGAATACGCAGTATTTT. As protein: CASSHRENTQYF.